A single sample is the source of the 2 T cell receptor beta chains below, sequenced in a study of PD-1 blockade in classical Hodgkin lymphoma (TCRdb year 2020). The time point label for this specimen denotes: cycle 4 day 1 (C4D1), after 5 to 7 weeks of nivolumab. Every trial patient had relapsed following autologous stem cell transplantation, and prior brentuximab vedotin exposure was what differed among cohorts A, B and C. Using a Miltenyi CD4+ T cell isolation kit, CD4+ T cells were purified from thawed PBMCs through magnetic negative selection. To prepare the library, the immunoSEQ multiplex PCR assay was applied. The immuneACCESS repertoire file appears here via TCRdb, limited to in-frame rearrangements. These files lack a portion of the clones; in checked studies, under half of the deficit traces to unresolved V genes, and the cause of the others is not known. This sample lists some 11,000 clones; around 70% were detected once. Of the sample, around 3.4% falls within the top ten clones.

Sequences were derived from CD4+ T cells from blood, sampled before the fourth cycle of nivolumab. Every receptor here comes from a human donor with classical Hodgkin lymphoma.

The V and J genes are TRBV19 and TRBJ2-5, with D possibly TRBD1 on 6 matching bases. CDR1 and CDR2 (germline): LNHDA, SQIVND (reference sequence). V was shortened by 5 bases and J by 2 bases, with 12 bases between the two germline ends. This CDR3 region has 14 residues. The CDR3 spells CASSPKDRQETQYF. The CDR3 DNA reads TGTGCCAGTAGTCCCAAGGACAGACAAGAGACCCAGTACTTC.

This clone was found a few times. V is TRBV19 and J is TRBJ2-5, with D perhaps TRBD1 or TRBD2 (5 bases each). Trimming stripped 5 bases from V and 2 bases from J, with 15 bases between. The germline CDR1 and CDR2 sequences are LNHDA and SQIVND (reference sequence). The CDR3 contains 15 residues. CDR3 nucleotide sequence: TGTGCCAGTAGTCCTACCGGGACCACACAAGAGACCCAGTACTTC. As protein: CASSPTGTTQETQYF.